Given below is one T cell receptor beta chain in context. Its specificity is unknown. These data come from a study of T cells after yellow fever vaccination. Study-wide findings and caveats: Once the booster was given, most primary-vaccination clones reappeared, at about 95% for CD4 and approximately 88% for CD8.

TCRdb ran MiXCR on the 5' RACE reads and lists one entry per CDR3 protein. The sample holds some 260,000 distinct CDR3 sequences, about 5.2% seen once. Germline CDR1 reads LGHNA; CDR2 reads YSLEER. Trimming cost V 0 bases and J 11 bases, with 16 bases left between them. The CDR3 extends over 14 amino acids. The TCR sequence derives from a man between 18 and 29 years old who received the YFV17D yellow fever vaccine. Sequenced material: CD4+ T cells sorted from PBMCs, taken on the day of the yellow fever booster vaccination. The chain combines TRBV4-3 with TRBJ1-1; D is uncertain. The CDR3 DNA reads as TGCGCCAGCAGCCAAGATGGAACCTCTTATGGGGCTTTCTTT. Its translation: CASSQDGTSYGAFF.